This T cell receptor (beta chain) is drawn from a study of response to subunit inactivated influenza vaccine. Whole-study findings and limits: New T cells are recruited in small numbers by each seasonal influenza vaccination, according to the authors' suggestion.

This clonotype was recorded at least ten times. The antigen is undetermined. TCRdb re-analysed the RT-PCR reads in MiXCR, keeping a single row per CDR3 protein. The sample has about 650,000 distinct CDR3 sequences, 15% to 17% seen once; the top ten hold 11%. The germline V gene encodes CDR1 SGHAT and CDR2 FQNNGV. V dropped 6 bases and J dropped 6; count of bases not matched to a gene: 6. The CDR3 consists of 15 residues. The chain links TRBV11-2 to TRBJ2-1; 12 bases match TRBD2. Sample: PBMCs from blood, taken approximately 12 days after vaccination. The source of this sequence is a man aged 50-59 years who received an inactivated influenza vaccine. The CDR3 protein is CASSRTSGITNEQFF. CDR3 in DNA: TGTGCCAGCAGTCGGACTAGCGGGATAACCAATGAGCAGTTCTTC. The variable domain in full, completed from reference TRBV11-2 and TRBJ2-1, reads EAGVAQSPRYKIIEKRQSVAFWCNPISGHATLYWYQQILGQGPKLLIQFQNNGVVDDSQLPKDRFSAERLKGVDSTLKIQPAKLEDSAVYLCASSRTSGITNEQFFGPGTRLTVL.